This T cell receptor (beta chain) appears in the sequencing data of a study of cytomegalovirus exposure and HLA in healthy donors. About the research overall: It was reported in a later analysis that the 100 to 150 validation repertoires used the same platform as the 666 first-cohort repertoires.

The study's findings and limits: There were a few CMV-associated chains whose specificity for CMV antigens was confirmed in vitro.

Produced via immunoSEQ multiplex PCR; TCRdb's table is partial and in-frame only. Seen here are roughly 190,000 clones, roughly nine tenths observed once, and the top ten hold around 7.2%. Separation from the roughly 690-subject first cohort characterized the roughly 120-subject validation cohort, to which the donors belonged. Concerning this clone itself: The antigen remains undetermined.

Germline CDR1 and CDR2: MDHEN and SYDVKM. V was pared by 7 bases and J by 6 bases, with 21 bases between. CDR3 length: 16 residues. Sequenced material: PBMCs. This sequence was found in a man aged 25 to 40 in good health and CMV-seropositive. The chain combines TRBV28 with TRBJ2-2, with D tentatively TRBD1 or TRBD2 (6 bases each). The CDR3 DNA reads TGTGCCAGCAACCCCCCAGGGGCGGGAAGGGCCGGGGAGCTGTTTTTT. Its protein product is CASNPPGAGRAGELFF.